This passage covers 3 T cell receptor beta chains from one sample sequenced in a study of control samples from healthy donors and cancer patients. The data were produced by immunoSEQ multiplex PCR, yet TCRdb's version contains in-frame clones alone and is incomplete. The top ten clones hold approximately 1.5% of a sample with fewer than 200,000 clones, around 90% of them seen once. The sequencing sample was made of blood. All receptors come from a man aged 25-40 years in good health.

The V gene is TRBV2, the J gene TRBJ1-1; perhaps TRBD1 as D (5 bases). Per the germline V gene, CDR1 is SNHLY and CDR2 is FYNNEI. V shed 6 bases and J shed 1 base, with 15 bases lying between them. CDR3 length: 15 residues. DNA for the CDR3: TGTGCCAGCAGAGCAAGAAAAGGGGCGAACACTGAAGCTTTCTTT. Its protein is CASRARKGANTEAFF.

This clone was recorded once. The genes are TRBV18 and TRBJ2-2; D unclear. This CDR3 spans 12 amino acids. Looked up from germline, CDR1 is KGHSH and CDR2 is LQKENI. Between the trimmed V and J ends, which lost 6 bases and 1 base, there was a span of 3 bases. CDR3 amino acids: CASSVNTGELFF. CDR3 nucleotides: TGTGCCAGCTCCGTGAACACCGGGGAGCTGTTTTTT.

The chain couples TRBV28 to TRBJ1-1; 7 bases agree with TRBD1. The germline CDR1 and CDR2 sequences are MDHEN and SYDVKM. The CDR3 is 16 amino acids. Trimming cost V 6 bases and J 1 base; bases outside gene matches: 11. The DNA of the CDR3 is TGTGCCAGCAGCCTAAAGACAGGGATGGGGAACACTGAAGCTTTCTTT. Its translation is CASSLKTGMGNTEAFF.